Here is one T cell receptor (beta chain) with its context. Its antigen is unknown. Its ends do not fully match the called genes, so a read error is possible. Genomic DNA served as template for TCR beta VDJ combination and CDR3 sequence profiling. An Illumina HiSeq 2000 was the platform used for TCR repertoire sequencing. Processing in the source paper ran as follows. TRBV/TRBJ rearrangement plots, CDR3 size and DJ length profiles, and Simpson's diversity index were used to assess repertoires. The most abundant DNA sequence in the deep sequencing data was defined as the immunodominant clone. CDR3 amino acid sequences were checked for sharing between subjects and were compared against published repertoires and the VDJdb database. In-frame beta chains were kept once TCRdb had trimmed the public reads at Q25 with fastp and called clones with MiXCR. Here each entry gathers all rows of one CDR3 protein and keeps the most common genes and DNA. These V and J calls are TCRdb output, not the study's own analysis. This sample lists about 210,000 distinct CDR3 sequences; roughly 35% were detected once. Roughly 1.1% of the sample goes to the ten largest clones.

CDR1 and CDR2, looked up from the germline V gene (reference sequence), are GTSNPN and SVGIG. The CDR3 contains 13 residues, cysteine and phenylalanine counted. Here the CDR3 DNA is all that survives: 39 bases in frame from base 1. This sample was taken from a study of CD8+CD57+ T cells in acquired aplastic anemia (dated by TCRdb to between 2017 and 2018). Study-wide context: On average, sorted CD4+ and CD8+ cells yielded 3.2 ug of extracted DNA, with a range of roughly 0.17 to 30 ug. An average of roughly 10 million reads for CD4+ cells and 11 million or so reads for CD8+ cells was obtained from healthy donor samples. Overall study results and their limits: Between patients and healthy controls, no significant difference in CD8+ Simpson's diversity was found (P=0.060). Around 30 CD8+ CDR3 sequences were found to be shared between patients and controls, but these sequences appeared to be highly expressed in patients and within the immunodominant clones of the patients.

In the study, sorted CD4+ and CD8+ blood T cells from patients with severe aplastic anemia and from healthy subjects underwent deep sequencing of TCR repertoires. Ficoll-Paque density gradient centrifugation was used to isolate peripheral blood mononuclear cells. Before DNA extraction, CD4+ and CD8+ T cells were sorted with FACS or magnetic beads. This receptor was taken from a human donor in good health, serving as a control. This receptor chain uses TRBV30 and TRBJ1-2, with a weak D call of TRBD1 (5 bases match). The material sequenced was sorted CD4+, CD8+, or CD8+CD57+ T cells (not recorded which) from PBMCs. Here is the DNA: TGTGCCTGGACCCGGACACCCCTGTATGGCCACACCTTC. Translated, this gives CAWTRTPLYGHTF.